Presented here are 24 T cell receptor beta chains from one specimen sequenced in a study of blood T cells in healthy people across ages. Alongside a J-beta primer mix, a sample-barcoded 5' primer served in a second PCR lasting about 7 to 12 cycles. One entry per CDR3 protein results from TCRdb running MiXCR on the 5' RACE reads. The table shows about 780,000 distinct CDR3 sequences, with about 47% occurring only once. Sequenced material: blood. The source is a man older than 75 in good health.

V usage is TRBV27 and J usage is TRBJ2-7; D possibly corresponds to TRBD1 (8 bases). The CDR3 is 15 amino acids. The V end lost 6 bases, the J end lost 6 bases, and 21 bases lay between the germline ends. The germline V gene encodes CDR1 MNHEY and CDR2 SMNVEV (reference sequence). CDR3 DNA sequence: TGTGCCAGCAGATTGTATCAGGACAGGGAGGGCGAGCAGTACTTC. Residues: CASRLYQDREGEQYF.

The chain combines TRBV7-8 with TRBJ2-7; D possibly uses TRBD1 or TRBD2 (6 bases each). Deletions cut 5 bases from V and 4 bases from J, with 15 bases between. The CDR3 spans 14 residues. Germline V CDR1 and CDR2: SGHVS, FQNEAQ. The CDR3 nucleotides are TGTGCCAGCAGCCGAGGGGGGTTTGAATACGAGCAGTACTTC. It specifies CASSRGGFEYEQYF.

This clonotype was counted a few times. The genes are TRBV3-1 and TRBJ2-1, with D possibly matching TRBD1 (6 bases). The CDR3 extends over 17 amino acids. V lost 4 bases and J lost 0, with 16 bases in between. Germline CDR1 and CDR2: LGHDT and YNNKEL (reference sequence). CDR3 in DNA: TGTGCCAGCAGCCGCCAAACAGGGACAAGCTCCTACAATGAGCAGTTCTTC. Protein sequence: CASSRQTGTSSYNEQFF.

On this clonotype itself: One end of the junction fails to match germline, which may point to a read error. The V and J genes are TRBV5-1 and TRBJ2-1, with 7 bases that match TRBD2. The CDR3 has 18 residues. CDR1 and CDR2 (germline): SGHRS, YFSETQ. CDR3 protein: CASSSPGGRSIDYNEKFF. CDR3 in DNA: TGCGCCAGCAGCTCGCCGGGGGGACGTTCAATTGATTACAATGAGAAGTTCTTC.

Turning to this clonotype: This could be a read error, since a much larger clone is one nucleotide away. The chain carries TRBV10-3 and TRBJ2-7; the D is unclear. The CDR3 spans 13 residues. V gave up 4 bases and J gave up 1 base, with 8 bases separating them. Per the germline V gene, CDR1 is ENHRY and CDR2 is SYGVKD. The CDR3 DNA sequence: TGTGCCATCAGTGGGGTAGGGTCCTACGAGCAGTACTTC. It encodes CAISGVGSYEQYF.

CDR3 in amino acids: CASSQDVKVAPEKQETQYF. The DNA for the CDR3 is TGTGCCAGCAGCCAAGATGTCAAGGTAGCGCCGGAGAAACAGGAGACCCAGTACTTC. This sequence joins TRBV4-2 and TRBJ2-5, with a possible D match to TRBD2 (5 bases). In germline, CDR1 is LGHNA, CDR2 YNFKEQ. The CDR3 totals 19 residues. Trimming left V 0 bases short and J 5 bases short, with 25 bases between.

The CDR3 nucleotides are TGTGCCACCCGGGGACTAGCGGGAGGAGGTGAGCAGTACTTC. It is translated as CATRGLAGGGEQYF. This chain links TRBV3-1 with TRBJ2-7, with 15 bases lining up with TRBD2. The CDR3 runs to 14 residues. CDR1 and CDR2 from the germline V gene are LGHDT and YNNKEL (reference sequence). Losses at the gene ends were 10 bases for V and 7 bases for J; bases not matched to a gene: 8.

Only a few counts were recorded for this clonotype. The chain has TRBV27 and TRBJ2-5, with 14 bases matching TRBD2. Losses at the gene ends were 5 bases for V and 11 bases for J; bases not matched to a gene: 10. Germline values: CDR1 MNHEY, CDR2 SMNVEV (reference sequence). The CDR3 loop spans 15 amino acids. CDR3 residues: CASSPTSGRADEQYF. The CDR3 nucleotides are TGTGCCAGCAGTCCGACTAGCGGGAGGGCCGATGAGCAGTACTTC.

V is TRBV28 and J is TRBJ2-1; a weak D match, TRBD1 (6 bases). With 8 bases removed from V and 4 bases from J, the gap between germline ends came to 12 bases. Germline CDR1 reads MDHEN; CDR2 reads SYDVKM. CDR3 length equals 13 residues. The CDR3 region is CASPPQGYNEQFF. In nucleotides, the CDR3 is TGTGCCAGCCCCCCACAGGGTTACAATGAGCAGTTCTTC.

V gene TRBV6-5 combines with J gene TRBJ2-5; 7 bases align to TRBD2. Trimming cost V 6 bases and J 13 bases; bases outside gene matches: 14. The CDR3 length is 13 residues. From germline, CDR1 is MNHEY and CDR2 SVGAGI. The CDR3 loop reads CASSGQLRGDWYF. In DNA form, the CDR3 reads TGTGCCAGCAGCGGGCAGCTACGGGGGGATTGGTACTTC.

With regard to this clonotype: The junction and the germline gene differ at one end; a read error may be behind it. CDR3 protein: CASSFKRLVGGDTQYF. As DNA, the CDR3 is TGCGCCAGCAGTTTTAAACGGCTAGTGGGAGGGGATACGCAGTATTTT. The V call is TRBV12-3 or TRBV12-4, the J call TRBJ2-3, with 7 bases aligning to TRBD2. The CDR3 consists of 16 residues.

The V gene is TRBV7-9, the J gene TRBJ2-7, with D maybe TRBD2 (7 bases). CDR1 is SEHNR, CDR2 FQNEAQ, per germline (reference sequence). V dropped 3 bases and J dropped 5 bases, with 14 bases sitting between them. This CDR3 comprises 14 residues. CDR3 bases: TGTGCCAGCAGCTTCGGGGGGCTTTCACACGAGCAGTACTTC. It yields the protein CASSFGGLSHEQYF.

The V gene is TRBV18, the J gene TRBJ2-3; TRBD1 aligns across 8 bases. CDR1 KGHSH and CDR2 LQKENI come from the germline V gene. The ends lost 4 bases at V and 1 base at J; junction bases unmatched: 4. There are 15 residues in the CDR3. The CDR3 spells CASSQETGGTDTQYF. The DNA of the CDR3 is TGTGCCAGCTCACAAGAGACAGGGGGCACAGATACGCAGTATTTT.

The chain carries TRBV5-1 and TRBJ1-1, with no clear D. The V end was cut by 4 bases, the J end by 2 bases, with 9 bases between. The germline gives CDR1 SGHRS, CDR2 YFSETQ. The length of the CDR3 is 13 residues. CDR3 sequence reads: CASSQRINTEAFF. The CDR3 coding sequence is TGCGCCAGCAGCCAACGCATCAACACTGAAGCTTTCTTT. Full variable domain (outside the CDR3, taken from reference TRBV5-1 and TRBJ1-1): KAGVTQTPRYLIKTRGQQVTLSCSPISGHRSVSWYQQTPGQGLQFLFEYFSETQRNKGNFPGRFSGRQFSNSRSEMNVSTLELGDSALYLCASSQRINTEAFFGQGTRLTVV.

The chain is built from TRBV28 and TRBJ1-1; 7 nucleotides match TRBD1. After removal of 8 bases from V and 1 base from J, the junction contained 4 bases not matched to a gene. In germline, CDR1 is MDHEN, CDR2 SYDVKM. The CDR3 loop spans 13 amino acids. This CDR3 reads CASHGTANTEAFF. The CDR3, as DNA: TGTGCCAGCCACGGGACAGCGAACACTGAAGCTTTCTTT.

The chain carries TRBV4-3 and TRBJ2-1, with 7 bases that match TRBD2. This CDR3 is 16 amino acids long. J was trimmed by 6 bases and V by 0 bases; bases with no gene match: 8. In germline, CDR1 is LGHNA, CDR2 YSLEER. The CDR3 nucleotides are TGCGCCAGCAGCCAAGATACGGCGGGAGTTGGCAATGAGCAGTTCTTC. This sequence encodes CASSQDTAGVGNEQFF.

This rearrangement joins TRBV27 to TRBJ2-1; the match to TRBD2 covers 7 bases. The CDR3 spans 16 residues. From germline, CDR1 is MNHEY and CDR2 SMNVEV (reference sequence). Trimming removed 0 bases from V and 4 bases from J; junction bases left unmatched: 6. CDR3 in DNA: TGTGCCAGCAGTTTATCGGTGAGCGGGGTTTACAATGAGCAGTTCTTC. It specifies CASSLSVSGVYNEQFF.

The chain carries TRBV3-1 and TRBJ2-2; 11 bases fit TRBD2. The CDR3 runs 16 residues. The V segment lost 0 bases and the J segment 7 bases; nucleotides outside the gene matches: 4. CDR1 is LGHDT, CDR2 YNNKEL, per germline (reference sequence). For the CDR3, the DNA is TGTGCCAGCAGCCAAGAACTAGCGGGAGTTAGCGGGGAGCTGTTTTTT. Residues: CASSQELAGVSGELFF.

This chain joins TRBV12-3 or TRBV12-4 and TRBJ2-7; no clear D. The CDR3 sequence is 12 residues long. V was cut by 1 base and J by 6 bases, with 7 bases left in between. The CDR3 DNA sequence: TGTGCCAGCAGTTTAGGGGCCTGCGAGCAGTACTTC. Encoded protein: CASSLGACEQYF.

This clonotype came up a few times. A read error may explain this, as a much larger clone is one base away. The chain recombines TRBV12-3 or TRBV12-4 with TRBJ2-4, with 12 bases lining up with TRBD1. There are 15 residues in the CDR3. The trim removed 6 bases at V and 13 bases at J, leaving 13 bases unmatched. The CDR3 here is CASSRGGTGGEEQYF. The CDR3 nucleotides read TGTGCCAGCAGCCGCGGGGGGACAGGGGGCGAGGAGCAGTACTTC.

The V call is TRBV29-1, the J call TRBJ2-7; 8 bases are a match to TRBD1. Germline assignment: CDR1 SQVTM and CDR2 ANQGSEA. Unmatched junction bases numbered 8, after V lost 6 bases and J lost 4 bases. This CDR3 contains 13 residues. In DNA form, the CDR3 reads TGCAGCGTGGCGACAGGGGAGTATTACGAGCAGTACTTC. Translation: CSVATGEYYEQYF.

This rearrangement joins TRBV6-8 to TRBJ2-2; 7 positions match TRBD2. Per germline, CDR1 MNHGY and CDR2 SAAAGT. With 6 bases clipped from V and 0 bases from J, the junction kept 7 bases outside the gene matches. The CDR3 has 16 amino acids. This CDR3 is CASRGRSGANTGELFF. CDR3 bases: TGTGCCAGCAGGGGTCGAAGCGGGGCGAACACCGGGGAGCTGTTTTTT.

This clonotype was seen only a few times. The chain employs TRBV7-2 and TRBJ2-3; D is ambiguous. The CDR3 length is 16 residues. The V end lost 4 bases, the J end lost 1 base, and 15 bases lay between the germline ends. Looked up from germline, CDR1 is SGHTA and CDR2 is FQGNSA. The DNA for the CDR3 is TGTGCCAGCAGCTCCCAATCTGATCCCGGCACAGATACGCAGTATTTT. Encoded protein: CASSSQSDPGTDTQYF.

As regards this clonotype: At one of its ends the junction is not consistent with the germline gene, which may arise from a read error. This chain joins TRBV5-1 and TRBJ2-1, with D unclear. The CDR3 sequence is 13 residues long. Germline V lookup: CDR1 SGHRS, CDR2 YFSETQ. The CDR3 spells CTSARSSYNEQFF. In nucleotides, the CDR3 is TGCACCAGCGCACGGAGCTCCTACAATGAGCAGTTCTTC.